The rows below give T cell receptor beta chains drawn from one sample of a study of cytomegalovirus exposure and HLA in healthy donors. The data were produced by immunoSEQ multiplex PCR, yet TCRdb's version contains in-frame clones alone and is incomplete. The sample shows approximately 180,000 clones, 60% to 80% of them seen only once. Sequencing input: PBMCs. Receptors were obtained from a man aged 35 to 55 in good health and CMV-seropositive. Both conserved end residues are part of each CDR3. Each record gives: CDR3 protein, J gene, V gene.

cdr3_aa: CASSLRQGAGEQYF; j_call: TRBJ2-7; v_call: TRBV7-7
cdr3_aa: CAISDQGQLVYEQYF; j_call: TRBJ2-7; v_call: TRBV10-3
cdr3_aa: CASSLKGAEKLFF; j_call: TRBJ1-4; v_call: TRBV5-4
cdr3_aa: CASSFSMTGTNYGYTF; j_call: TRBJ1-2; v_call: TRBV6-5
cdr3_aa: CASSPPGGAYEQYF; j_call: TRBJ2-7; v_call: TRBV28
cdr3_aa: CASSQQRISVMNTEAFF; j_call: TRBJ1-1; v_call: TRBV2
cdr3_aa: CASSLEGTDNEKLFF; j_call: TRBJ1-4; v_call: TRBV5-1
cdr3_aa: CASSLWKGDTGELFF; j_call: TRBJ2-2; v_call: TRBV7-8
cdr3_aa: CASSPPPRDRDHNEQFF; j_call: TRBJ2-1; v_call: TRBV7-2
cdr3_aa: CASSPNMGSGTLQETQYF; j_call: TRBJ2-5; v_call: TRBV7-3
cdr3_aa: CASSPSPMFEKLFF; j_call: TRBJ1-4; v_call: TRBV2
cdr3_aa: CASSLTGVGTDTQYF; j_call: TRBJ2-3; v_call: TRBV7-2
cdr3_aa: CASSWQGGVSGRNTGELFF; j_call: TRBJ2-2; v_call: TRBV7-3
cdr3_aa: CASSQGQASSYEQYF; j_call: TRBJ2-7; v_call: TRBV14
cdr3_aa: CASSTNQGLSEAFF; j_call: TRBJ1-1; v_call: TRBV19
cdr3_aa: CASSLGAADSYEQYF; j_call: TRBJ2-7; v_call: TRBV5-1
cdr3_aa: CASSLDWTGGSYEQYF; j_call: TRBJ2-7; v_call: TRBV11-3
cdr3_aa: CASSSQRGGAYEQYF; j_call: TRBJ2-7; v_call: TRBV28
cdr3_aa: CASSLSTSGPSDEQFF; j_call: TRBJ2-1; v_call: TRBV5-1
cdr3_aa: CASSRRGGENTEAFF; j_call: TRBJ1-1; v_call: TRBV5-1
cdr3_aa: CASSSRWNAGYTF; j_call: TRBJ1-2; v_call: TRBV5-4
cdr3_aa: CASSSPGLVSYEQYF; j_call: TRBJ2-7; v_call: TRBV7-2
cdr3_aa: CASSLAGGQDEQYF; j_call: .; v_call: TRBV5-1
cdr3_aa: CASSFTGTGPNTEAFF; j_call: TRBJ1-1; v_call: TRBV28
cdr3_aa: CASSPWTAWQPQHF; j_call: TRBJ1-5; v_call: TRBV28
cdr3_aa: CASSFGQGAGNEKLFF; j_call: TRBJ1-4; v_call: TRBV6-6
cdr3_aa: CASSQEGRNSNQPQHF; j_call: TRBJ1-5; v_call: TRBV4-1
cdr3_aa: CASSLDRSYEQYF; j_call: TRBJ2-7; v_call: TRBV7-6
cdr3_aa: CASSQGGGQGSYEQYF; j_call: TRBJ2-7; v_call: TRBV25-1
cdr3_aa: CASSSPPGQGAHEQYF; j_call: TRBJ2-7; v_call: TRBV2
cdr3_aa: CASSLTIYSNQPQHF; j_call: TRBJ1-5; v_call: TRBV6-5
cdr3_aa: CASRDGLAADTQYF; j_call: TRBJ2-3; v_call: TRBV6-1
cdr3_aa: CASSTGGSNQPQHF; j_call: TRBJ1-5; v_call: TRBV28
cdr3_aa: CASSLGNRGLGQPQHF; j_call: TRBJ1-5; v_call: TRBV7-9
cdr3_aa: CASSLGGTSVNEQFF; j_call: TRBJ2-1; v_call: TRBV5-1
cdr3_aa: CASSLGTSGRMGSYNEQFF; j_call: TRBJ2-1; v_call: TRBV13
cdr3_aa: CASSRGQAYEQYF; j_call: TRBJ2-7; v_call: TRBV5-8
cdr3_aa: CASHKGGSYNEQFF; j_call: TRBJ2-1; v_call: TRBV2
cdr3_aa: CASSQGLAYEQYF; j_call: TRBJ2-7; v_call: TRBV5-1
cdr3_aa: CASSPPRGDEQFF; j_call: TRBJ2-1; v_call: TRBV5-4
cdr3_aa: CASSLLSPGGVGLKNTEAFF; j_call: TRBJ1-1; v_call: TRBV27
cdr3_aa: CASSPGLLSGANVLTF; j_call: TRBJ2-6; v_call: TRBV28
cdr3_aa: CASSWGPYEQYF; j_call: TRBJ2-7; v_call: TRBV5-6
cdr3_aa: CASSPYYEQYF; j_call: .; v_call: TRBV28